Here is one T cell receptor (beta chain) with its context. Its antigen is currently unknown. A J-beta primer mix and a sample-barcoded 5' primer were used in a second PCR of about 6 to 12 cycles. TCRdb called the 5' RACE reads again in MiXCR, with one record for every CDR3 protein. The sample gives around 990,000 distinct CDR3 sequences, about 25% of which show up once; about 0.72% is in the top ten. This entry is derived from a study of blood T cells in healthy people across ages. Researchers report isolating at least 6.5 million PBMCs per sample. Germline CDR1 is SQVTM and CDR2 is ANQGSEA. Trimming shortened V by 4 bases and J by 10 bases, and 17 bases separated the two germline ends. The CDR3 contains 13 residues. Notes on the study in general: With age, beta diversity per million T cells declined roughly linearly, significantly by approximately 41.

A further study also used this sample, focusing on T cells of mothers and their children.

Sequencing was carried out using blood. The chain uses TRBV29-1 and TRBJ2-1, with D unresolved. The clonotype comes from a girl aged 2 to 9 in good health. In DNA form, the CDR3 reads TGCAGCGTTGCCGACGGTCCCTTGGGGGAGCAGTTCTTC. It is translated as CSVADGPLGEQFF.